One and the same sample provided the 16 T cell receptor beta chains below, sequenced in a study of blood T cell repertoires in COVID-19 (dated by TCRdb to the early 2020s). Library preparation employed the immunoSEQ multiplex PCR assay. The source is immuneACCESS, and TCRdb retained only in-frame sequences with V and J called. Part of the clones is not carried over; for the studies checked, unresolved V genes explain less than half of this, and the remainder is unexplained. In this sample the table shows 240,000 or so clones, roughly 87% of which occur a single time. Around 6.9% of the sample is taken by the ten largest. Sequencing was carried out using peripheral blood. The receptors were gathered from a man aged 55 to 70 who had recovered from COVID-19.

The chain links TRBV5-7 to TRBJ1-4; 7 bases line up with TRBD1. TRBV5-7 is an ORF, and what it does is uncertain. Unmatched junction bases numbered 3, after V lost 0 bases and J lost 4 bases. There are 15 residues in the CDR3. CDR3 coding DNA: TGTGCCAGCAGCTTGGATCGACAGGGTAATGAAAAACTGTTTTTT. Encoded protein: CASSLDRQGNEKLFF.

This clone was counted once. This chain links TRBV19 with TRBJ2-2; 10 positions agree with TRBD1. This CDR3 has 16 residues. The germline CDR1 and CDR2 sequences are LNHDA and SQIVND (reference sequence). The ends lost 7 bases at V and 4 bases at J; junction bases unmatched: 9. The CDR3 coding sequence is TGTGCCAGTACACCGTGGGGGACAGGGGTCACCGGGGAGCTGTTTTTT. This codes for CASTPWGTGVTGELFF.

This clone was seen just once. This specimen includes other DNA sequences encoding the same CDR3. J is TRBJ1-1 and V is TRBV28; D uncertain. Trimming cost V 3 bases and J 1 base, with 3 bases left between them. Germline V gene sequence: CDR1 MDHEN, CDR2 SYDVKM. The CDR3 spans 12 residues. This CDR3 reads CASSFRNTEAFF. CDR3 coding DNA: TGTGCCAGCAGTTTTCGGAACACTGAAGCTTTCTTT.

This chain joins TRBV4-2 and TRBJ1-6; D not certain. V lost 1 base, J lost 8 bases, and 12 bases lay in between. Germline loops: CDR1 LGHNA, CDR2 YNFKEQ. CDR3 length equals 15 residues. CDR3: CASSQVAGEYSPLHF. The CDR3 DNA follows: TGTGCCAGCAGCCAAGTAGCCGGGGAATATTCACCCCTCCACTTT.

The chain couples TRBV19 to TRBJ1-6, with D possibly being TRBD1 (5 bases). The CDR3 runs to 13 residues. Germline values: CDR1 LNHDA, CDR2 SQIVND (reference sequence). The V end was cut by 7 bases, the J end by 7 bases, with 11 bases between. The CDR3 nucleotides read TGTGCCAGTAATTCAGGGATGAATTCACCCCTCCACTTT. Translated, it gives CASNSGMNSPLHF.

The chain couples TRBV6-5 to TRBJ1-1; no clear D. CDR1 MNHEY and CDR2 SVGAGI come from the germline V gene. V lost 0 bases, J lost 2 bases, and 4 bases lay in between. The CDR3 is 13 residues long. The CDR3 DNA follows: TGTGCCAGCAGTTACTCACTAAACACTGAAGCTTTCTTT. Protein product: CASSYSLNTEAFF.

This clone was seen a single time. This chain uses TRBV7-8 with TRBJ1-6; no firm D call. Germline assignment: CDR1 SGHVS and CDR2 FQNEAQ. V lost 1 base and J lost 9, with 7 bases in between. The CDR3 consists of 13 residues. This CDR3 reads CASSLEQISPLHF. The CDR3 DNA reads TGTGCCAGCAGCTTAGAACAGATTTCACCCCTCCACTTT.

V and J are TRBV6-1 and TRBJ1-3; D gene unclear. The CDR3 covers 16 residues. V shed 0 bases and J shed 2 bases, with 11 bases lying between them. Germline values: CDR1 MNHNS, CDR2 SASEGT. CDR3 loop: CASSEALAVPGNTIYF. The CDR3 DNA reads as TGTGCCAGCAGTGAAGCCCTGGCTGTCCCTGGAAACACCATATATTTT.

This clone occurred once. The chain links TRBV5-1 to TRBJ2-3; possible D gene TRBD2, 6 bases. The CDR3 consists of 15 residues. Looked up from germline, CDR1 is SGHRS and CDR2 is YFSETQ. The V and J ends lost 6 bases and 0 bases respectively, with 14 bases between them. In DNA form, the CDR3 reads TGCGCCAGCACTCGCGGGACTTCGAGCACAGATACGCAGTATTTT. Translating gives CASTRGTSSTDTQYF.

The gene calls are TRBV5-6 and TRBJ2-7, with 7 bases lining up with TRBD1. Germline CDR1 SGHDT, CDR2 YYEEEE. J gave up 2 bases and V 4 bases, and 6 bases lay outside the gene matches. This CDR3 spans 14 amino acids. For the CDR3, the DNA is TGTGCCAGCAGCATCGACAGGGATGCCTACGAGCAGTACTTC. It yields the protein CASSIDRDAYEQYF.

This chain uses TRBV6-5 with TRBJ2-4, with a tentative D call TRBD2 (6 bases). This CDR3 is built from 12 residues. Germline V gene sequence: CDR1 MNHEY, CDR2 SVGAGI. V was pared by 6 bases and J by 6 bases, with 9 bases between. CDR3 sequence (DNA): TGTGCCAGCAGGGACTACACAAACATTCAGTACTTC. As protein: CASRDYTNIQYF.

In the case of this clone: This CDR3 is also generated by other DNA sequences in the sample. The chain links TRBV18 to TRBJ2-2, with 10 bases aligning to TRBD1. After removal of 3 bases from V and 6 bases from J, the junction contained 4 bases not matched to a gene. The germline V gene has CDR1 KGHSH and CDR2 LQKENI. CDR3 length equals 15 residues. In nucleotides, the CDR3 is TGTGCCAGCTCACCGGGACAGGGGAAACCCGGGGAGCTGTTTTTT. It translates to CASSPGQGKPGELFF.

This clone has only one observation. The genes are TRBV6-5 and TRBJ2-3, with TRBD2 identical over 10 bases. Germline values: CDR1 MNHEY, CDR2 SVGAGI. The CDR3 has 14 residues. V shed 6 bases and J 6 bases; nucleotides not matched to a gene: 6. CDR3 amino acids: CASRQSGGVDTQYF. CDR3 bases: TGTGCCAGCAGACAAAGCGGGGGGGTGGATACGCAGTATTTT.

V usage is TRBV7-2 and J usage is TRBJ2-5, with 14 bases lining up with TRBD2. CDR1 is SGHTA and CDR2 is FQGNSA in the germline V gene. This CDR3 contains 18 residues. V gave up 3 bases and J gave up 4 bases; unmatched junction bases: 10. CDR3 in DNA: TGTGCCAGCAGCTTGAGGGGACTAGCGGGGGCTGGGGGAGAGACCCAGTACTTC. Its translation is CASSLRGLAGAGGETQYF. Combining the CDR3 with reference TRBV7-2 and TRBJ2-5 gives the whole variable domain GAGVSQSPSNKVTEKGKDVELRCDPISGHTALYWYRQSLGQGLEFLIYFQGNSAPDKSGLPSDRFSAERTGGSVSTLTIQRTQQEDSAVYLCASSLRGLAGAGGETQYFGPGTRLLVL.

CDR3 in DNA: TGTGCCAGCAGCCCGGGACAGGTAGACCCCGAGACCCAGTACTTC. It is translated as CASSPGQVDPETQYF. The gene calls are TRBV5-8 and TRBJ2-5; TRBD1 aligns across 8 bases. Germline trimming cut 4 bases from V and 5 bases from J; bases unmatched to any gene: 10. Germline values: CDR1 SGHTS, CDR2 YDEGEE. This CDR3 has 15 residues. The full variable domain, its missing parts supplied by reference TRBV5-8 and TRBJ2-5, is EAGVTQSPTHLIKTRGQQATLRCSPISGHTSVYWYQQALGLGLQFLLWYDEGEERNRGNFPPRFSGRQFPNYSSELNVNALELEDSALYLCASSPGQVDPETQYFGPGTRLLVL.

The genes are TRBV10-3 and TRBJ1-1; D remains ambiguous. The CDR3 consists of 13 residues. Germline lookup yields CDR1 ENHRY and CDR2 SYGVKD. V was pared by 0 bases and J by 7 bases, with 9 bases between. CDR3 in DNA: TGTGCCATCAGTGAGTCGCCCGTCGGTGAAGCTTTCTTT. Translating gives CAISESPVGEAFF.